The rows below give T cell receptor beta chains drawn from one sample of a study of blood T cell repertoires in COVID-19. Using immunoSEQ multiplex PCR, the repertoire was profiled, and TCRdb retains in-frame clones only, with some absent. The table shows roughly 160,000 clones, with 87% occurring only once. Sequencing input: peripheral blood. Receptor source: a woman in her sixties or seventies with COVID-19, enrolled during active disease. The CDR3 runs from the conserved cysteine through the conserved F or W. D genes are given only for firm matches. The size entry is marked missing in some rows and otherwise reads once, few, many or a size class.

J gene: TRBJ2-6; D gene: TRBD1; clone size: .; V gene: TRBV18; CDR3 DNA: TGTGCCAGCTCACCTGCCGGGACAGGATTATCTGGGGCCAACGTCCTGACTTTC; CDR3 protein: CASSPAGTGLSGANVLTF
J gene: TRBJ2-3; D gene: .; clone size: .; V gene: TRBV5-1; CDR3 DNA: TGCGCCAGCAGCTTCGAGGGGGGGGCCAGAACAGATACGCAGTATTTT; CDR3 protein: CASSFEGGARTDTQYF
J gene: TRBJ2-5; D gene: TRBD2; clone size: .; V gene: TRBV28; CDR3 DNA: TGTGCCAGCAGTACGTCCGGGAGGGGCTTTCAAGAGACCCAGTACTTC; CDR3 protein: CASSTSGRGFQETQYF
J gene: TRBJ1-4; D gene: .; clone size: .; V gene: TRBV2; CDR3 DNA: TGTGCCAGCAGACAGGAGCTAGTTAATGAAAAACTGTTTTTT; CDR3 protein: CASRQELVNEKLFF
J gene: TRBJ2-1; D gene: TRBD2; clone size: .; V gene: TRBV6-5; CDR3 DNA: TGTGCCAGCAGGCCGAGACTAGCGGGGGACAATGAGCAGTTCTTC; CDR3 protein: CASRPRLAGDNEQFF
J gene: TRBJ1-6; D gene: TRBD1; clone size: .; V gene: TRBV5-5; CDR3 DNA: TGTGCCAGCAGCTTGGCAGGGGGCGAATTGGTTTCACCCCTCCACTTT; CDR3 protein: CASSLAGGELVSPLHF
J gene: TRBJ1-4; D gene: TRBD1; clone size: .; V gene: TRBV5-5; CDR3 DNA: TGTGCCAGCAGCCGAAAACCCGGGACAGGGAATGAAAAACTGTTTTTT; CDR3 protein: CASSRKPGTGNEKLFF
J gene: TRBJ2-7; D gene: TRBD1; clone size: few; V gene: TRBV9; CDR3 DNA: TGTGCCAGCAGCGCGTCAGGGGGCAGTTACAACGAGCAGTACTTC; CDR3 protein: CASSASGGSYNEQYF
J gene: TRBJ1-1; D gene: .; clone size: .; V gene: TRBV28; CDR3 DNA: TGTGCCAGCAGTTTGCCCCCATCCAGGGGCCGCGGGGGTGAAGCTTTCTTT; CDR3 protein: CASSLPPSRGRGGEAFF
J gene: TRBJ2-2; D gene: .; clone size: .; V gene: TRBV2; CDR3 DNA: TGTGCCAGCAGTGAAGGGATCAGGGGAAGTGTCGGGGAGCTGTTTTTT; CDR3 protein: CASSEGIRGSVGELFF
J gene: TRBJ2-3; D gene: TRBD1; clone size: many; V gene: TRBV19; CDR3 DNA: TGTGCCAGTAGTAAGAAACCCTCGGGACAGGGAGGGGCAGATACGCAGTATTTT; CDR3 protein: CASSKKPSGQGGADTQYF
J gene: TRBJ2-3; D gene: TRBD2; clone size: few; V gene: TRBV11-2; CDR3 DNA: TGTGCCAGCAGTCCCGGCGGGGGGGAGGGAGATACGCAGTATTTT; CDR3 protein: CASSPGGGEGDTQYF
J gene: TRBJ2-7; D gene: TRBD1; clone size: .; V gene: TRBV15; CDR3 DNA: TGTGCCACCAGCAGAGGGGACAGTAAGAACTACGAGCAGTACTTC; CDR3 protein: CATSRGDSKNYEQYF
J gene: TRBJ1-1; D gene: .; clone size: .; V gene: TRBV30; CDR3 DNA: TGTGCCTGGCAGCCGGACAGCTTCTTGTGGGCTTTCTTT; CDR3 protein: CAWQPDSFLWAFF
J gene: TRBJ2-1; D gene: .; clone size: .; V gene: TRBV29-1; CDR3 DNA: TGCAGCGTTGAGGGCAGGGGTTATGAGCAGTTCTTC; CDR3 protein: CSVEGRGYEQFF
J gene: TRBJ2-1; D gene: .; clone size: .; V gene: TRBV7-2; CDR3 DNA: TGTGCCAGCAGAGGAACAGGGTCGCCTCTCTTGTTCTTC; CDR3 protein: CASRGTGSPLLFF
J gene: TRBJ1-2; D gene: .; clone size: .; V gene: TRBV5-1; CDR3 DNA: TGCGCCAGCAGCGGGGACTGGGGAAACTATGGCTACACCTTC; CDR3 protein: CASSGDWGNYGYTF
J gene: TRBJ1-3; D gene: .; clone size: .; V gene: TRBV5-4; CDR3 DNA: TGTGCCAGCAGCTTCGAACAGGGACCGGGAAACACCATATATTTT; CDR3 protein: CASSFEQGPGNTIYF
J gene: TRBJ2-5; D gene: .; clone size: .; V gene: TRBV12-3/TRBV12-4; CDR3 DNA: TGTGCCAGCAGTTTAGGACAGTCAGAGACCCAGTACTTC; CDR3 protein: CASSLGQSETQYF
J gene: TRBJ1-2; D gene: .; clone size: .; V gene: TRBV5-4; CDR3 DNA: TGTGCCAGCACTGGGGTAAGGGGGACACGAGACTACACCTTC; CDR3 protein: CASTGVRGTRDYTF
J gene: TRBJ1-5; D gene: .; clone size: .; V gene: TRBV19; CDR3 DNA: TGTGCCAGTAGTGGAGACGATCAGCCCCAGCATTTT; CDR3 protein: CASSGDDQPQHF
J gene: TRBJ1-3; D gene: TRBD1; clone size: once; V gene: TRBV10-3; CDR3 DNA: TGTGCCATCAGTGAGGGGACAGCTGGAAACACCATATATTTT; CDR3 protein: CAISEGTAGNTIYF
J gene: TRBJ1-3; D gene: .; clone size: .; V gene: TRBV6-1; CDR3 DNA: TGTGCCAGCAGTGAAGGATTCACGGTCGGAAACACCATATATTTT; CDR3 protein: CASSEGFTVGNTIYF
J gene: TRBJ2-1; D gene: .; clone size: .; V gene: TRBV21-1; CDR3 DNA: TGTGCCAGCAGCTCAGGACTAGCGGGGGGGAACAATGAGCAGTTCTTC; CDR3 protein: CASSSGLAGGNNEQFF
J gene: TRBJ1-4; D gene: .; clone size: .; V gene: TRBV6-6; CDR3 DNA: TGTGCCAGCATCCGAGACAGTGCAACTAATGAAAAACTGTTTTTT; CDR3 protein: CASIRDSATNEKLFF
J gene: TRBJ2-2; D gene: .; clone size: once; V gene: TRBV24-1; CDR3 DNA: TGTGCCACCAGTGATTATCCCGGGGAAGGGATGGCCGGGGAGCTGTTTTTT; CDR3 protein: CATSDYPGEGMAGELFF
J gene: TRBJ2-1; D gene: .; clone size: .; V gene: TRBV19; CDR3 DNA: TGTGCCAGTAGTATAGAAGGGACTCGCAGCGATGAGCAGTTCTTC; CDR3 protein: CASSIEGTRSDEQFF
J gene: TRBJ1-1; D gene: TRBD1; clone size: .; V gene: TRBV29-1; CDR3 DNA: TGCAGCGCCGGGACAGGTAACACTGAAGCTTTCTTT; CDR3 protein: CSAGTGNTEAFF
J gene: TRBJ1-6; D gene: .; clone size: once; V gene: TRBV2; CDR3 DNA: TGTGCCAGCAGTGTTGGGGGCCTTAATTCACCCCTCCACTTT; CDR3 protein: CASSVGGLNSPLHF
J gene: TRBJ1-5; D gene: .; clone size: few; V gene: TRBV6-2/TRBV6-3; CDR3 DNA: TGTGCCAGCAGTAACAGGGTTCAGCCCCAGCATTTT; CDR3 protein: CASSNRVQPQHF
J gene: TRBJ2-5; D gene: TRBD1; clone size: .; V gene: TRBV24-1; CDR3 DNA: TGTGCCACCAGTGATTTGGAGACAGGGGAACAAGAGACCCAGTACTTC; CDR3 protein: CATSDLETGEQETQYF
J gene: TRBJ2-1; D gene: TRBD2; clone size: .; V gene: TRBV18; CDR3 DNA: TGTGCCAGCTCACGGGCTAAGACTAGCACCTACAATGAGCAGTTCTTC; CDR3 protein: CASSRAKTSTYNEQFF
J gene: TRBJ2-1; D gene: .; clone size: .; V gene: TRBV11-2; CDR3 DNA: TGTGCCAGCAGCTTAGAACAGGTTGTATACAATGAGCAGTTCTTC; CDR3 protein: CASSLEQVVYNEQFF
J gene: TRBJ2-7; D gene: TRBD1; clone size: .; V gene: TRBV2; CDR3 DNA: TGTGCCAGTGAGACAGGGGTTACCTACGAGCAGTACTTC; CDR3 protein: CASETGVTYEQYF
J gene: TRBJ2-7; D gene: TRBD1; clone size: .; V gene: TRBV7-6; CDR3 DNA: TGTGCCAGCAGCCCATTGACAGGGGGCGCCGCCTACGAGCAGTACTTC; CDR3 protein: CASSPLTGGAAYEQYF
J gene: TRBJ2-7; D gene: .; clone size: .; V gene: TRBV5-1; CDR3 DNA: TGCGCCAGCAGCTTTACCGGGACCTGGGGGGTCTACGAGCAGTACTTC; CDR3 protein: CASSFTGTWGVYEQYF
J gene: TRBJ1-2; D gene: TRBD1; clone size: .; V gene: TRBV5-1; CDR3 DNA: TGCGCCAGCAGCTTGGGGACAGGGCTTAACTATGGCTACACCTTC; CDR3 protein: CASSLGTGLNYGYTF
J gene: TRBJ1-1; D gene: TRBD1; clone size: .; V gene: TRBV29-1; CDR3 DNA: TGCAGCGCACATAGACAGGGGCCAGCTTTCTTT; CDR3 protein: CSAHRQGPAFF
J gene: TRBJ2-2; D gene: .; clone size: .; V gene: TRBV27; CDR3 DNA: TGTGCCAGCAGTTTACCCCGGGACTCGAACACCGGGGAGCTGTTTTTT; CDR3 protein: CASSLPRDSNTGELFF
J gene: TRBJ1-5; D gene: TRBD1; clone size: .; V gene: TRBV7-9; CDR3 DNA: TGTGCCAGCAGCCGGACAGGGGCCCCTCAGCCCCAGCATTTT; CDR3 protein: CASSRTGAPQPQHF
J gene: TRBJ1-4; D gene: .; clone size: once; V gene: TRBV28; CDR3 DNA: TGTGCCAGCAGTACTCTCTGGCGGGCGACGAATGAAAAACTGTTTTTT; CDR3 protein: CASSTLWRATNEKLFF
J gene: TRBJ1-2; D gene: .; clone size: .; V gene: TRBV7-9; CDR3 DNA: TGTGCCAGCAGCCTCGGGCGGGGGGGATTATATGGCTACACCTTC; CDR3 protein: CASSLGRGGLYGYTF
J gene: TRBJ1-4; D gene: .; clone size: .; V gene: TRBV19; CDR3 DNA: TGTGCCAGCGGCGGGGGCTCTAATGAAAAACTGTTTTTT; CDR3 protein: CASGGGSNEKLFF
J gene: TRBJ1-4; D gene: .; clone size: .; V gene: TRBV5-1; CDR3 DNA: TGCGCCAGCAGCTTAGACGGAGCAACTAATGAAAAACTGTTTTTT; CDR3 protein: CASSLDGATNEKLFF
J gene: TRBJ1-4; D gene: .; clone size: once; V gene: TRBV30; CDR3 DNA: TGTGCCTCCGCCCTGGGCACCGGGAATCTATTTGAAAAACTGTTTTTT; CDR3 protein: CASALGTGNLFEKLFF
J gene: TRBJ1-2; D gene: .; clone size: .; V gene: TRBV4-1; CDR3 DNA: TGCGCCAGCAGCCAAGTACTACCTCAGGGGCCGATGTCCGGCTACACCTTC; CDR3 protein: CASSQVLPQGPMSGYTF
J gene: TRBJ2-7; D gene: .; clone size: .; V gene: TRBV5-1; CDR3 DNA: TGCGCCAGCAGCTGGACGGGACAAAACTACGAGCAGTACTTC; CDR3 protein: CASSWTGQNYEQYF
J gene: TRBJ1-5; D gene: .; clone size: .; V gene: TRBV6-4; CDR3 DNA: TGTGCCAGCAGCAAAGAGAGCAATCAGCCCCAGCATTTT; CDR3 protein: CASSKESNQPQHF
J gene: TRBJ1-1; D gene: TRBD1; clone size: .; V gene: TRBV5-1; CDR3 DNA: TGCGCCAGCAGCACCGGACAGGCGGACACTGAAGCTTTCTTT; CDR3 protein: CASSTGQADTEAFF
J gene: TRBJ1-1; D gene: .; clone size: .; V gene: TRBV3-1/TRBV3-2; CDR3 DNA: TGTGCCAGCAGTCCACACGCGGCGAACACTGAAGCTTTCTTT; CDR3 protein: CASSPHAANTEAFF
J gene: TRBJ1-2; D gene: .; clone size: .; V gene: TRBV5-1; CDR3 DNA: TGCGCCAGCAGCTTGGGAGGCAGCCATGGCTACACCTTC; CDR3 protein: CASSLGGSHGYTF
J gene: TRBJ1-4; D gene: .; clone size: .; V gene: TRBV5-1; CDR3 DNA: TGCGCCAGCAGCCAAACCGGGACAAGGAATGAAAAACTGTTTTTT; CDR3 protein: CASSQTGTRNEKLFF
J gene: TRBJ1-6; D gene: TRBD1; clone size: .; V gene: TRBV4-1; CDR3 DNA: TGCGCCAGCAGCCAAGGACAGGGCTATAATTCACCCCTCCACTTT; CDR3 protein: CASSQGQGYNSPLHF
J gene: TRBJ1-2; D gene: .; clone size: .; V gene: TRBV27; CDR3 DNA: TGTGCCAGCAGTATCGATTACAGGAGATCCTATGGCTACACCTTC; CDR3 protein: CASSIDYRRSYGYTF
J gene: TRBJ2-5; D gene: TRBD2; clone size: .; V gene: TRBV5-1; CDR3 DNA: TGCGCCCGCCGCACGGCGGGGGGGGCGTACCAAGAGACCCAGTACTTC; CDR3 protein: CARRTAGGAYQETQYF
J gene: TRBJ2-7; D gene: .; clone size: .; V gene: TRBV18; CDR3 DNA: TGTGCCAGCTCACCACTTCTGTTTACAGGCGAAAGCTCCTACGAGCAGTACTTC; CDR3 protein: CASSPLLFTGESSYEQYF
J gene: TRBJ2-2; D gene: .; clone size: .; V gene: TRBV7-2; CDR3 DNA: TGTGCCAGCAGCCTATTTGGGGGGAAGAACACCGGGGAGCTGTTTTTT; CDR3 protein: CASSLFGGKNTGELFF